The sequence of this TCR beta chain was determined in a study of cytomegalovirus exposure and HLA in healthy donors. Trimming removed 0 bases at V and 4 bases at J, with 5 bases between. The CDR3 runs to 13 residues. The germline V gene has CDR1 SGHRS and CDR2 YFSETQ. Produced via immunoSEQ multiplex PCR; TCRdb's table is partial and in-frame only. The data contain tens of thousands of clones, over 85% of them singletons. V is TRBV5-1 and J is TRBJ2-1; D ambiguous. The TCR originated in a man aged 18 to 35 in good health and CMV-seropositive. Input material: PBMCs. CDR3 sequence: CASSLETYNEQFF. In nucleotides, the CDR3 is TGCGCCAGCAGCTTGGAGACTTACAATGAGCAGTTCTTC.